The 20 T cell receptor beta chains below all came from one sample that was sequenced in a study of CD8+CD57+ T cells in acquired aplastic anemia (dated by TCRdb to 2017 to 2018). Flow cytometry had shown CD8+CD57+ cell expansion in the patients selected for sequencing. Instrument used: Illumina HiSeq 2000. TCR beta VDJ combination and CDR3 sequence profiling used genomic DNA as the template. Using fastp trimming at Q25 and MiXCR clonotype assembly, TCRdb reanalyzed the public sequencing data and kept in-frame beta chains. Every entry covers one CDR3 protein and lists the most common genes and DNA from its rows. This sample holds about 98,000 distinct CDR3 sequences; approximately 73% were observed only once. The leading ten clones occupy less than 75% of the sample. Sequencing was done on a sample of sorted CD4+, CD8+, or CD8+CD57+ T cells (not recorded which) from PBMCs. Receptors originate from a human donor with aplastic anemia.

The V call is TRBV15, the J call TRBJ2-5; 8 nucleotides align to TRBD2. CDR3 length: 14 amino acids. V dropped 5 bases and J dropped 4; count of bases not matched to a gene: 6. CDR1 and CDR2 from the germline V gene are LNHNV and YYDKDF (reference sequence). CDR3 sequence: CATSAGGFGETQYF. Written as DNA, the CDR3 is TGTGCCACCAGCGCGGGGGGCTTTGGAGAGACCCAGTACTTC.

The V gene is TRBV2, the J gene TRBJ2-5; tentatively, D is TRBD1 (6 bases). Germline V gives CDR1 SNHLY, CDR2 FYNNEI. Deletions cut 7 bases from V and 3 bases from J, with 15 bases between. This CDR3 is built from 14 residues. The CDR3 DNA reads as TGTGCCAGCATTAATGACAGGCGGAAAGAGACCCAGTACTTC. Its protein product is CASINDRRKETQYF.

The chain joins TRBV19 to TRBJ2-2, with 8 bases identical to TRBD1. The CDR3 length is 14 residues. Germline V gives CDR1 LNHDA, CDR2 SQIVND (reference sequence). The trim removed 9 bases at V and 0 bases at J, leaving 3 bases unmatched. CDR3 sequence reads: CASKDRANTGELFF. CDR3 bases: TGTGCCAGCAAGGACAGGGCGAACACCGGGGAGCTGTTTTTT.

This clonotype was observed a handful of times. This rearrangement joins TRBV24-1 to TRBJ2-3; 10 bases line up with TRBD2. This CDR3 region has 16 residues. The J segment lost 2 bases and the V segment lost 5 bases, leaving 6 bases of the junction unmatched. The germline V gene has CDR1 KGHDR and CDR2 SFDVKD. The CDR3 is CATSVRTSGVTDTQYF. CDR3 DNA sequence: TGTGCCACCAGTGTGAGGACTAGCGGAGTCACAGATACGCAGTATTTT.

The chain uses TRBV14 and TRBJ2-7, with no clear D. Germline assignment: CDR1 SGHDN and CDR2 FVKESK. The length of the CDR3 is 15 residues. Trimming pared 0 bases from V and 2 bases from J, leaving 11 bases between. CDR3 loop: CASSQDVGRAYEQYF. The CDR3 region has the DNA TGTGCCAGCAGCCAAGATGTCGGGCGAGCCTACGAGCAGTACTTC.

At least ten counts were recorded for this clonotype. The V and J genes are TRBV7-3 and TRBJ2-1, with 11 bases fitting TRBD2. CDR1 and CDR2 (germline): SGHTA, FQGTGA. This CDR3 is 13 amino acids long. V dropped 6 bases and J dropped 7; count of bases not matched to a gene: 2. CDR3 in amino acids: CASSTSGGNEQFF. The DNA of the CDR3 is TGTGCCAGCAGTACTAGCGGGGGAAATGAGCAGTTCTTC. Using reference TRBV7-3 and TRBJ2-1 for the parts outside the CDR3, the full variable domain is GAGVSQTPSNKVTEKGKYVELRCDPISGHTALYWYRQSLGQGPEFLIYFQGTGAADDSGLPNDRFFAVRPEGSVSTLKIQRTERGDSAVYLCASSTSGGNEQFFGPGTRLTVL.

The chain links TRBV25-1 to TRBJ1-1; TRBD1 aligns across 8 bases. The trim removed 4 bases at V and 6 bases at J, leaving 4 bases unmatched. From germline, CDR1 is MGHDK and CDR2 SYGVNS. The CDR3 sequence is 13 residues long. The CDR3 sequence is CASSGTGFAEAFF. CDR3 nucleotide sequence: TGTGCCAGCAGTGGGACAGGGTTTGCTGAAGCTTTCTTT.

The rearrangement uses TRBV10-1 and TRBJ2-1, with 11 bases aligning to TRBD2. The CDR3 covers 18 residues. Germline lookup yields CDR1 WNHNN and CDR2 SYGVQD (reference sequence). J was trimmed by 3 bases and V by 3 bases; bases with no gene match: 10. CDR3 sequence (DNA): TGCGCCAGCAGTGACGACGCCACGACTAGCGGGGACTACAATGAGCAGTTCTTC. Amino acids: CASSDDATTSGDYNEQFF.

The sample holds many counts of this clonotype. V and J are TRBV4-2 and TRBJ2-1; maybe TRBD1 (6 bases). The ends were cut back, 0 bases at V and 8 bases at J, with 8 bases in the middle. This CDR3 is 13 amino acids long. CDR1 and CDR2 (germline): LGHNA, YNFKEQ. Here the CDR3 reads CASSQEAGDEQFF. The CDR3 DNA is TGTGCCAGCAGCCAAGAGGCAGGGGATGAGCAGTTCTTC.

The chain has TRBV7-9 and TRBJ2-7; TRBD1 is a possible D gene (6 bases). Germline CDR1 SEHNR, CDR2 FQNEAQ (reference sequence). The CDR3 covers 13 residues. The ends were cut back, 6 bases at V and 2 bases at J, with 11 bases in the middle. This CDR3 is CASSIQGPYEQYF. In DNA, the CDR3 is TGTGCCAGCAGTATCCAGGGGCCCTACGAGCAGTACTTC.

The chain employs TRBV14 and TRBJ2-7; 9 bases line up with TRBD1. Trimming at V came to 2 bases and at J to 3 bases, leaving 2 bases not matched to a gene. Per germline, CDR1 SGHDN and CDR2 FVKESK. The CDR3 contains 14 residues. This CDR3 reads CASSQWTGDYEQYF. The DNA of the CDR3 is TGTGCCAGCAGCCAATGGACAGGGGACTACGAGCAGTACTTC.

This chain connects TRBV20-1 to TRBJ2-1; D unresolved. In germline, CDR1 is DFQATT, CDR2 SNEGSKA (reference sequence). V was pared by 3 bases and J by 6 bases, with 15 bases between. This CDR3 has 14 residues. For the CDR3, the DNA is TGCAGTGCTAGGGATACTACAGCCCTCAATGAGCAGTTCTTC. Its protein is CSARDTTALNEQFF.

The CDR3 loop is CASSPRGEQFF. In DNA, the CDR3 is TGTGCCAGCAGCCCGAGGGGTGAGCAGTTCTTC. The chain joins TRBV7-2 to TRBJ2-1; D may match TRBD1 or TRBD2 (5 bases each). V lost 5 bases, J lost 9 bases, and 8 bases lay in between. Germline CDR1 is SGHTA and CDR2 is FQGNSA. This CDR3 has 11 amino acids.

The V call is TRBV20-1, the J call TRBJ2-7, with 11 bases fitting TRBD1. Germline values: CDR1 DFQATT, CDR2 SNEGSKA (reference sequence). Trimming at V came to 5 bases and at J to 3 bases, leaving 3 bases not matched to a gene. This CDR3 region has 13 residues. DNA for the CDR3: TGCAGTGCTCAGGGACAGGGGGTCTACGAGCAGTACTTC. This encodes CSAQGQGVYEQYF.

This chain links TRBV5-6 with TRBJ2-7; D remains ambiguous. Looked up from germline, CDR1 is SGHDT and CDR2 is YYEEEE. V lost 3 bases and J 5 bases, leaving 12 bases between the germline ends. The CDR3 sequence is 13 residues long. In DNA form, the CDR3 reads TGTGCCAGCAGCTCCGTAGGGATCCACGAGCAGTACTTC. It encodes CASSSVGIHEQYF.

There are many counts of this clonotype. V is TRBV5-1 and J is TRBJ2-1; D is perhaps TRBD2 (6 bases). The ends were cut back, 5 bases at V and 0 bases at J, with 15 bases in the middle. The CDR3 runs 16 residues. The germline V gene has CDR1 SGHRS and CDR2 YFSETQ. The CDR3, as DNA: TGCGCCAGCAGGGATGGAGGGCCTAGCTCCTACAATGAGCAGTTCTTC. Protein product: CASRDGGPSSYNEQFF. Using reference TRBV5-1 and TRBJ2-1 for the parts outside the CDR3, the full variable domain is KAGVTQTPRYLIKTRGQQVTLSCSPISGHRSVSWYQQTPGQGLQFLFEYFSETQRNKGNFPGRFSGRQFSNSRSEMNVSTLELGDSALYLCASRDGGPSSYNEQFFGPGTRLTVL.

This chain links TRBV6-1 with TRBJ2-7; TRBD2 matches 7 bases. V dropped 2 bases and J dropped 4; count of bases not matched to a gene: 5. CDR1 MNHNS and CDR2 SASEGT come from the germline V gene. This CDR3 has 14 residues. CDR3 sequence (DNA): TGTGCCAGCAGTGAACCGCAGGGAGGGTACGAGCAGTACGTC. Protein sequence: CASSEPQGGYEQYV.

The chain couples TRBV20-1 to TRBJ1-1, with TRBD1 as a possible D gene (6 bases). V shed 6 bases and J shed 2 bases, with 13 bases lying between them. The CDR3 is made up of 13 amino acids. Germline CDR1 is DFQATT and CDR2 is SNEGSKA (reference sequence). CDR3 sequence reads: CSALQGGNTEAFF. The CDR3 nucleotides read TGCAGTGCCCTACAGGGAGGCAACACTGAAGCTTTCTTT.

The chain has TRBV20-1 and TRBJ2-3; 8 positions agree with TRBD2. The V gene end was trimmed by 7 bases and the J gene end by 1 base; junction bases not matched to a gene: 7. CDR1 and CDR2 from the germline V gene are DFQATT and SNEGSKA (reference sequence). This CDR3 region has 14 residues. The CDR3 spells CSGSFSGGTDTQYF. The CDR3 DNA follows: TGCAGTGGGAGCTTTAGCGGGGGCACAGATACGCAGTATTTT.

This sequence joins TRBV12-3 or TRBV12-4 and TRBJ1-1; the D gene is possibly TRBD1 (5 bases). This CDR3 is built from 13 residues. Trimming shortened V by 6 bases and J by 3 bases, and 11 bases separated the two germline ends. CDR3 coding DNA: TGTGCCAGCAGGGACGGGGGGTACACTGAAGCTTTCTTT. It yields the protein CASRDGGYTEAFF.